The 15 T cell receptor beta chains below come from one sample, sequenced in a study of T cells expressing NK-cell markers. Reprocessing the 5' RACE reads, TCRdb reports a single entry for every CDR3 protein and omits DNA. This sample's table has some 460,000 distinct CDR3 sequences. Sequenced sample: blood T cells: a sorted CD56 or NKG2C T cell subset, CD4+ or CD8+ T cells, or bulk PBMC T cells (not recorded which). The source is a woman in her 50s in good health.

The chain is built from TRBV10-1 and TRBJ1-2. This CDR3 contains 13 residues. Germline V lookup: CDR1 WNHNN, CDR2 SYGVQD (reference sequence). The CDR3 loop reads CASSESGSRRYTF.

The genes are TRBV7-9 and TRBJ2-5; TCRdb reports TRBD1, a call that lacks DNA to check it against. This CDR3 is 12 amino acids long. The germline CDR1 and CDR2 sequences are SEHNR and FQNEAQ (reference sequence). CDR3 loop: CASSTSPETQYF.

The chain uses TRBV3-1 and TRBJ2-2; TCRdb picks TRBD2, but there is no DNA to check that call. The CDR3 loop spans 16 amino acids. Germline V lookup: CDR1 LGHDT, CDR2 YNNKEL (reference sequence). CDR3 residues: CASSPFRGGAAGELFF.

The rearrangement uses TRBV7-9 and TRBJ2-7; absent DNA, TCRdb's TRBD1 call cannot be checked. The CDR3 runs to 13 residues. The germline V gene has CDR1 SEHNR and CDR2 FQNEAQ (reference sequence). The CDR3 loop is CASTYLGAYEQYF. The full variable domain, rest sourced from reference TRBV7-9 and TRBJ2-7, is DTGVSQNPRHKITKRGQNVTFRCDPISEHNRLYWYRQTLGQGPEFLTYFQNEAQLEKSRLLSDRFSAERPKGSFSTLEIQRTEQGDSAMYLCASTYLGAYEQYFGPGTRLTVT.

The chain employs TRBV5-1 and TRBJ1-6. CDR3 length: 15 residues. CDR1 SGHRS and CDR2 YFSETQ come from the germline V gene. The CDR3 loop reads CASSSDTVYNSPLHF.

CDR3 sequence reads: CASSYSGPVSPLHF. The rearrangement uses TRBV6-6 and TRBJ1-6. This CDR3 is 14 amino acids long. The germline gives CDR1 MNHNY, CDR2 SVGAGI (reference sequence).

The chain links TRBV7-9 to TRBJ2-5. The length of the CDR3 is 13 residues. Germline CDR1 and CDR2: SEHNR and FQNEAQ (reference sequence). CDR3 amino acids: CASSLEVIQTQYF.

The chain recombines TRBV12-3 or TRBV12-4 with TRBJ1-1; the TRBD1 assignment by TCRdb is unverifiable without DNA. The CDR3 extends over 17 amino acids. The CDR3 protein is CASSLGTVRWSGTEAFF.

The chain recombines TRBV5-8 with TRBJ2-3; lacking DNA, the TRBD2 call made by TCRdb goes unchecked. The CDR3 consists of 14 residues. Per germline, CDR1 SGHTS and CDR2 YDEGEE. The CDR3: CASSTLRGTDTQYF.

V usage is TRBV11-2 and J usage is TRBJ2-2; TCRdb selects TRBD2, and the lack of DNA leaves this call unchecked. The CDR3 spans 15 residues. CDR1 is SGHAT and CDR2 is FQNNGV in the germline V gene. The CDR3 sequence: CASSPWGLPTGELFF. The entire variable domain, with the rest obtained from reference TRBV11-2 and TRBJ2-2, is as follows: EAGVAQSPRYKIIEKRQSVAFWCNPISGHATLYWYQQILGQGPKLLIQFQNNGVVDDSQLPKDRFSAERLKGVDSTLKIQPAKLEDSAVYLCASSPWGLPTGELFFGEGSRLTVL.

The chain couples TRBV5-1 to TRBJ1-2; TCRdb names TRBD1, which stays unverified in the absence of DNA. CDR1 and CDR2 from the germline V gene are SGHRS and YFSETQ. The CDR3 is 16 residues long. The CDR3 region is CASSLVGAGEDYGYTF.

The chain combines TRBV5-1 with TRBJ2-3; the D gene TCRdb calls, TRBD2, cannot be checked with no DNA. The germline V gene encodes CDR1 SGHRS and CDR2 YFSETQ. The CDR3 extends over 18 amino acids. The CDR3 sequence: CASSLLPSGGASTDTQYF.

This chain connects TRBV5-1 to TRBJ2-5. Germline CDR1 is SGHRS and CDR2 is YFSETQ. This CDR3 is built from 13 residues. The CDR3 region is CASSFQESETQYF.

This chain uses TRBV5-1 with TRBJ2-7; TCRdb returns TRBD2, unconfirmable since there is no DNA. This CDR3 spans 14 amino acids. Germline V gene data show CDR1 as SGHRS and CDR2 as YFSETQ. CDR3: CASNRGPADNEQYF.

Here the CDR3 reads CASSKKTGRGRRSNQPQHF. The chain couples TRBV5-1 to TRBJ1-5; TCRdb selects TRBD1, and the lack of DNA leaves this call unchecked. In germline, CDR1 is SGHRS, CDR2 YFSETQ. CDR3 length equals 19 residues.